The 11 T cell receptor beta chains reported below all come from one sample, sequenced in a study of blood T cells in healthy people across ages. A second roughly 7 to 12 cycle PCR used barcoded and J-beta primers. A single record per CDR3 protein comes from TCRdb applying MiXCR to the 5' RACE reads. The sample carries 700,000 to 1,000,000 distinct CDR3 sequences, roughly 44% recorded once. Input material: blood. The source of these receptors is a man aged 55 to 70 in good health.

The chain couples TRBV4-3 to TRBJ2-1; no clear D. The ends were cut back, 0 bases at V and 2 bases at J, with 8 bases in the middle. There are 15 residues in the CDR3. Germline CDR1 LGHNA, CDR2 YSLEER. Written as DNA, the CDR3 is TGCGCCAGCAGCCAAGAGAACACGGCCTACAATGAGCAGTTCTTC. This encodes CASSQENTAYNEQFF.

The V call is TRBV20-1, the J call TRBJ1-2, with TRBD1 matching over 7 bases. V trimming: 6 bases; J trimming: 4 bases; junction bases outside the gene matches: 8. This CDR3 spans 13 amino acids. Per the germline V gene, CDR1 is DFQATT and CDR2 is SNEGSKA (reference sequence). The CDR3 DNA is TGCAGTGCGCAGGACAGGCAAATCTATGGCTACACCTTC. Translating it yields CSAQDRQIYGYTF.

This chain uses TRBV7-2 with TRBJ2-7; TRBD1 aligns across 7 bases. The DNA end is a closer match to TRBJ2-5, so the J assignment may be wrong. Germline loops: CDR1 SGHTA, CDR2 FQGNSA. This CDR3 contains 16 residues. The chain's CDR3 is CASSRRYRGVGETQYF. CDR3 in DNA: TGTGCCAGCAGCCGGAGGTACAGGGGCGTTGGAGAGACCCAGTACTTC.

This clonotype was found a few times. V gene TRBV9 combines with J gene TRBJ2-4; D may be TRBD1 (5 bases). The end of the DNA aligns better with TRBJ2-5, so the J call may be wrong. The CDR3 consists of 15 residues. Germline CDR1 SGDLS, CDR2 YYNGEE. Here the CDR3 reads CASSVAGGAQETQYF. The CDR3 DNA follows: TGTGCCAGCAGCGTAGCTGGTGGGGCTCAAGAGACCCAGTACTTC.

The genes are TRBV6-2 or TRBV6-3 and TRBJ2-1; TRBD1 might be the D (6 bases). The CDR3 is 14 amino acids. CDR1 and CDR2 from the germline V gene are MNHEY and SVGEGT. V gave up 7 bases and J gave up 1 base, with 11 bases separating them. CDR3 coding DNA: TGTGCCAGCACCACGGGGACATCCTACAATGAGCAGTTCTTC. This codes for CASTTGTSYNEQFF.

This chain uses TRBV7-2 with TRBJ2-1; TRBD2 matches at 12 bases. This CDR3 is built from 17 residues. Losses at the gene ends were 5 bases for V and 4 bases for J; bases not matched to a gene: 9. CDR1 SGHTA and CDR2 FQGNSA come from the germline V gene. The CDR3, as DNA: TGTGCCAGCAGCCCTCCTGGGCTAGCGGGGGGGTACAATGAGCAGTTCTTC. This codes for CASSPPGLAGGYNEQFF.

CDR3 DNA: TGTGCCTGGAGTCGCGGGGGGATCCACGAGCAGTACTTC. It translates to CAWSRGGIHEQYF. The chain joins TRBV30 to TRBJ2-5; TRBD2 aligns across 8 bases. The J call may be in error: the DNA end matches TRBJ2-7 better. Germline V gives CDR1 GTSNPN, CDR2 SVGIG (reference sequence). CDR3 length: 13 residues.

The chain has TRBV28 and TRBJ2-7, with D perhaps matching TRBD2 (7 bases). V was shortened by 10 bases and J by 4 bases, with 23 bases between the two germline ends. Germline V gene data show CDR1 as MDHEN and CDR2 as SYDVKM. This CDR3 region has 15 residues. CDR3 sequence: CATELLAGATYEQYF. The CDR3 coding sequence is TGTGCCACCGAGCTCTTGGCGGGGGCCACTTACGAGCAGTACTTC.

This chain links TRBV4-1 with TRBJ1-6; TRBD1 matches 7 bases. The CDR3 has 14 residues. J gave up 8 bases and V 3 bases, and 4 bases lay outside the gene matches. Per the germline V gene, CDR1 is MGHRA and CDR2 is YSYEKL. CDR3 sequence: CASSHRGLDSPLHF. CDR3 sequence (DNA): TGCGCCAGCAGCCATAGGGGGCTAGATTCACCCCTCCACTTT.

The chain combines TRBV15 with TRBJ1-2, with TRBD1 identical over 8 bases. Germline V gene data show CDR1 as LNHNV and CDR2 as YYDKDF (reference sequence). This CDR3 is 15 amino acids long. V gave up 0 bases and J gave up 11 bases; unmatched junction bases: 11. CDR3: CATSRETGTGLLYTF. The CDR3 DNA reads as TGTGCCACCAGCAGAGAAACCGGGACAGGCCTATTGTACACCTTC.

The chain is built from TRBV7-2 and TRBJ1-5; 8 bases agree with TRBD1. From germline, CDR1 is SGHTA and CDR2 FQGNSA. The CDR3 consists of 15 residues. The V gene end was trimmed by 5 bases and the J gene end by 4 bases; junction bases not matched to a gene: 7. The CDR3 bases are TGTGCCAGCAGCCGGGACAGGTTATTAAATCAGCCCCAGCATTTT. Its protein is CASSRDRLLNQPQHF.